Each of the 21 T cell receptor beta chains below was sequenced from the same sample in a study of neurological immune-mediated disorders. TCRdb used MiXCR to reprocess the 5' RACE reads, holding one entry per CDR3 protein. The sample includes roughly 48,000 distinct CDR3 sequences, around 13% of them seen just once. Noted time point: longitudinal time-point 2. The sequenced sample consisted of PBMCs. These receptors came from a male donor with HTLV-1-associated myelopathy (HAM/TSP).

This clonotype has at least ten counts. V gene TRBV7-2 combines with J gene TRBJ1-5, with D uncertain. Per the germline V gene, CDR1 is SGHTA and CDR2 is FQGNSA. This CDR3 has 14 residues. Trimming shortened V by 4 bases and J by 5 bases, and 12 bases separated the two germline ends. The CDR3 region is CASSSERAYQPQHF. The CDR3 coding sequence is TGTGCCAGCAGCTCCGAGAGGGCCTATCAGCCCCAGCATTTT.

Ten or more counts support this clonotype. V gene TRBV5-5 combines with J gene TRBJ2-2; D is unresolved. The CDR3 consists of 12 residues. Germline assignment: CDR1 SGHKS and CDR2 YYEKEE (reference sequence). Trimming shortened V by 6 bases and J by 8 bases, and 11 bases separated the two germline ends. The CDR3 protein is CASTPGLGELFF. The CDR3 DNA follows: TGTGCCAGCACCCCCGGGCTGGGGGAGCTGTTTTTT.

This clonotype was detected ten times or more. The V and J genes are TRBV5-1 and TRBJ2-3; 11 nucleotides align to TRBD1. V was pared by 4 bases and J by 7 bases, with 8 bases of the junction left unmatched. CDR1 and CDR2 from the germline V gene are SGHRS and YFSETQ. The CDR3 is 15 amino acids. CDR3 region: CASSPAGQGANTQYF. CDR3 DNA: TGCGCCAGCAGCCCGGCTGGACAGGGGGCTAATACGCAGTATTTT.

In its sample, this clonotype was seen many times. The chain carries TRBV5-1 and TRBJ2-2, with D perhaps TRBD1 (6 bases). Deletions cut 3 bases from V and 0 bases from J, with 9 bases between. The CDR3 length is 15 residues. Per the germline V gene, CDR1 is SGHRS and CDR2 is YFSETQ. The DNA of the CDR3 is TGCGCCAGCAGCTGGGACACTACGAACACCGGGGAGCTGTTTTTT. The encoded protein is CASSWDTTNTGELFF. The full variable domain, in which reference TRBV5-1 and TRBJ2-2 provide the parts outside the CDR3, is KAGVTQTPRYLIKTRGQQVTLSCSPISGHRSVSWYQQTPGQGLQFLFEYFSETQRNKGNFPGRFSGRQFSNSRSEMNVSTLELGDSALYLCASSWDTTNTGELFFGEGSRLTVL.

This clonotype has a count of ten or more. This chain joins TRBV6-6 and TRBJ2-5; D may correspond to TRBD1 or TRBD2 (5 bases each). This CDR3 is 15 amino acids long. Trimming stripped 1 base from V and 1 base from J, with 10 bases between. CDR1 and CDR2 (germline): MNHNY, SVGAGI (reference sequence). The DNA for the CDR3 is TGTGCCAGCAGTTACTTCTGGGGGTCCCAAGAGACCCAGTACTTC. This sequence encodes CASSYFWGSQETQYF.

This clonotype has ten or more counts. An end of the junction does not agree with germline; a read error may underlie this. This chain connects TRBV6-2 or TRBV6-3 to TRBJ2-1, with TRBD1 identical over 8 bases. Germline values: CDR1 MNHEY, CDR2 SVGEGT. This CDR3 has 14 residues. The CDR3 DNA follows: TGTGCCACGAACAGGGGGGTCTCCTACATTGAGCAGTTCTTC. It encodes CATNRGVSYIEQFF.

At least ten counts were recorded for this clonotype. J is TRBJ1-6 and V is TRBV20-1; 8 bases line up with TRBD1. CDR3 length equals 16 residues. Germline values: CDR1 DFQATT, CDR2 SNEGSKA (reference sequence). The ends lost 0 bases at V and 8 bases at J; junction bases unmatched: 9. CDR3 amino acids: CSARDLGGQVDSPLHF. The CDR3 bases are TGCAGTGCTAGAGATCTCGGGGGACAGGTGGATTCACCCCTCCACTTT.

Many counts were recorded for this clonotype. The J gene is TRBJ2-1, the V gene TRBV20-1, with 10 bases that match TRBD2. The CDR3 loop spans 15 amino acids. The germline V gene has CDR1 DFQATT and CDR2 SNEGSKA (reference sequence). The junction had 4 bases not matched to a gene; V was cut back by 3 bases and J by 2 bases. The DNA of the CDR3 is TGCAGTGCTAGGGCAAGCGGGGGGGCCTACAATGAGCAGTTCTTC. Encoded protein: CSARASGGAYNEQFF.

This clonotype has a count of ten or more. This chain uses TRBV3-1 with TRBJ1-5; perhaps TRBD1 as D (6 bases). CDR3 length: 16 residues. V lost 0 bases to trimming and J lost 1 base, with 10 bases between them. The germline V gene encodes CDR1 LGHDT and CDR2 YNNKEL (reference sequence). CDR3 amino acids: CASSQEGAGSNQPQHF. For the CDR3, the DNA is TGTGCCAGCAGCCAAGAGGGGGCGGGGAGCAATCAGCCCCAGCATTTT. The full variable domain, its missing parts supplied by reference TRBV3-1 and TRBJ1-5, is DTAVSQTPKYLVTQMGNDKSIKCEQNLGHDTMYWYKQDSKKFLKIMFSYNNKELIINETVPNRFSPKSPDKAHLNLHINSLELGDSAVYFCASSQEGAGSNQPQHFGDGTRLSIL.

This sequence joins TRBV18 and TRBJ1-2; 9 nucleotides line up with TRBD1. The ends lost 5 bases at V and 3 bases at J; junction bases unmatched: 10. The V gene's germline CDR1 is KGHSH and CDR2 LQKENI. This CDR3 is built from 16 residues. CDR3: CASSTSARTGDYGYTF. As DNA, the CDR3 is TGTGCCAGCTCAACATCGGCAAGGACAGGGGACTATGGCTACACCTTC.

This clonotype was seen at least ten times. The chain employs TRBV18 and TRBJ1-1, with D possibly being TRBD1 (6 bases). V was trimmed by 3 bases and J by 8 bases, leaving 22 bases between them. The germline V gene has CDR1 KGHSH and CDR2 LQKENI. The CDR3 totals 16 residues. The CDR3 loop reads CASSPGQRGALGEAFF. The CDR3 region has the DNA TGTGCCAGCTCACCTGGACAACGGGGGGCACTTGGGGAAGCTTTCTTT.

At least ten counts were recorded for this clonotype. CDR3 sequence (DNA): TGTGCCAGCAGCCAGGGGGACCTCGGGGAGACCCAGTACTTC. Translation gives CASSQGDLGETQYF. The V and J genes are TRBV27 and TRBJ2-5; 7 bases are a match to TRBD1. The CDR3 runs 14 residues. V trimming: 6 bases; J trimming: 5 bases; junction bases outside the gene matches: 9. Germline assignment: CDR1 MNHEY and CDR2 SMNVEV (reference sequence).

This clonotype came up many times. The V gene is TRBV5-1, the J gene TRBJ2-3, with 7 bases that match TRBD2. Germline V CDR1 and CDR2: SGHRS, YFSETQ. The junction had 11 bases not matched to a gene; V was cut back by 4 bases and J by 0 bases. The length of the CDR3 is 17 residues. CDR3 nucleotides: TGCGCCAGCAGCCCAACGCCAGCGGGGCATAGCACAGATACGCAGTATTTT. Translating it yields CASSPTPAGHSTDTQYF.

Note on this clonotype: One end of the junction fails to match germline, which may point to a read error. The chain has TRBV2 and TRBJ2-5, with D perhaps matching TRBD1 (5 bases). Germline V gene sequence: CDR1 SNHLY, CDR2 FYNNEI. The length of the CDR3 is 14 residues. In nucleotides, the CDR3 is TGTGCCAGCAGTCCGACAGTTAATCAAGAGAGCCAGTACTTC. It specifies CASSPTVNQESQYF.

In this sample, this clonotype turned up many times. The V and J genes are TRBV5-1 and TRBJ1-1; no firm D call. This CDR3 comprises 13 residues. The V gene lost 5 bases and the J gene lost 2 bases, with 10 bases spanning the gap. CDR1 and CDR2 (germline): SGHRS, YFSETQ. Written as DNA, the CDR3 is TGCGCCAGCAGATTCGACTCTAACACTGAAGCTTTCTTT. As protein: CASRFDSNTEAFF.

The sample holds many counts of this clonotype. V gene TRBV7-6 combines with J gene TRBJ1-4, with a possible D match to TRBD1 (5 bases). Per germline, CDR1 SGHVS and CDR2 FNYEAQ. Trimming stripped 0 bases from V and 8 bases from J, with 13 bases between. The CDR3 sequence is 15 residues long. CDR3 coding DNA: TGTGCCAGCAGCTTAGCGGCAGGGACTCGAGAAAAACTGTTTTTT. It codes for CASSLAAGTREKLFF. The variable domain in full, completed from reference TRBV7-6 and TRBJ1-4, reads GAGVSQSPRYKVTKRGQDVALRCDPISGHVSLYWYRQALGQGPEFLTYFNYEAQQDKSGLPNDRFSAERPEGSISTLTIQRTEQRDSAMYRCASSLAAGTREKLFFGSGTQLSVL.

In its sample, this clonotype was seen many times. The chain combines TRBV5-1 with TRBJ2-1; 7 bases fit TRBD1. The CDR3 runs 14 residues. Trimming took 7 bases from V and 0 from J; bases not matched to a gene: 4. Germline values: CDR1 SGHRS, CDR2 YFSETQ. The chain's CDR3 is CASGTVSSYNEQFF. The CDR3 bases are TGCGCCAGCGGGACAGTTAGCTCCTACAATGAGCAGTTCTTC.

This clonotype was counted many times. This sequence joins TRBV20-1 and TRBJ1-5; no reliable D call. This CDR3 has 14 amino acids. The germline CDR1 and CDR2 sequences are DFQATT and SNEGSKA (reference sequence). The germline V and J ends were trimmed by 1 base and 9 bases, with 16 bases remaining between them. CDR3 DNA: TGCAGTGCTAGAGTAAAGTCGGTCGTCGGGCCCCAGCATTTT. Residues: CSARVKSVVGPQHF.

This clonotype was picked up many times. The gene calls are TRBV10-1 and TRBJ1-2; D gene unclear. V was trimmed by 4 bases and J by 6 bases, leaving 6 bases between them. The CDR3 has 11 amino acids. In germline, CDR1 is WNHNN, CDR2 SYGVQD (reference sequence). CDR3 in DNA: TGCGCCAGCAGTGGCCTAGATGGCTACACCTTC. Amino acids: CASSGLDGYTF.

This clonotype was seen many times. The rearrangement uses TRBV5-1 and TRBJ2-7, with D perhaps matching TRBD1 (6 bases). Trimming removed 0 bases at V and 0 bases at J, with 13 bases between. This CDR3 is built from 16 residues. Germline CDR1 is SGHRS and CDR2 is YFSETQ. The CDR3 sequence is CASSLEAGVSSYEQYF. The DNA for the CDR3 is TGCGCCAGCAGCTTGGAGGCAGGGGTCAGCTCCTACGAGCAGTACTTC.

This clonotype occurred many times. The rearrangement links TRBV7-8 to TRBJ2-3, with D unclear. The CDR3 contains 12 residues. Germline assignment: CDR1 SGHVS and CDR2 FQNEAQ. Trimming took off 1 base at V and 4 bases at J, with 3 bases between the two ends. In DNA form, the CDR3 reads TGTGCCAGCAGCTTAGATTCAGATACGCAGTATTTT. This gives the protein CASSLDSDTQYF.